The source of this T cell receptor (beta chain) is a study of preoperative IRX-2 immunotherapy in early breast cancer. Sequenced by immunoSEQ multiplex PCR; TCRdb stores in-frame clones only, minus some. The sample lists approximately 3,500 clones, around 80% seen once, with 4.5% to 6% in the top ten. Treatment specified: preoperative locoregional IRX-2 cytokine immunotherapy. Patients received preoperative, locoregional IRX-2 cytokine immunotherapy in a phase Ib study. This clone was detected a few times. V was trimmed by 6 bases and J by 8 bases, leaving 19 bases between them. The CDR3 is 14 residues long.

The clonotype was recovered from a human donor with breast cancer. The sample consisted of tumor tissue, taken before IRX-2 immunotherapy. The V call is TRBV23-1, the J call TRBJ1-1; D is unclear. TRBV23-1 is known as an ORF, though its function is uncertain. The CDR3 DNA reads TGCGCCAGCAGCCCCGAGCCGACAATCTTCGAAGCTTTCTTT. This translates into CASSPEPTIFEAFF.